The source of this TCR beta chain is a study of blood T cell repertoires in COVID-19. Study summary: The samples span acute and convalescent COVID-19 from the United States, Italy and Spain. From T cells, B-cell-depleted T cells, or PBMCs came the material, which was cDNA or gDNA.

Only in-frame clones appear in the TCRdb table, and some are missing; sequencing was by immunoSEQ multiplex PCR. The repertoire holds 130,000 or so clones, about nine tenths seen once, with about 4.5% in the top ten. Trimming took 5 bases from V and 1 from J, leaving 8 bases between them. The CDR3 is made up of 14 amino acids. From germline, CDR1 is MNHEY and CDR2 SVGAGI. This receptor was taken from a man between 35 and 55 years old with acute or convalescent COVID-19. The V call is TRBV6-5, the J call TRBJ2-2; a possible D gene is TRBD2 (6 bases). The sequenced material came from peripheral blood. The CDR3 sequence is CASSPGLNTGELFF. In DNA, the CDR3 is TGTGCCAGCAGTCCGGGACTGAACACCGGGGAGCTGTTTTTT.